What follows is one TCR beta chain and its context. J lost 2 bases, V lost 0 bases, and 5 bases had no gene match. The CDR3 is 16 amino acids. In germline, CDR1 is LNHNV, CDR2 YYDKDF (reference sequence). This record comes from a study of blood T cell repertoires in COVID-19. About the research overall: Sources were T cells, B-cell-depleted T cells, or PBMCs; the material itself was cDNA or gDNA.

The authors' processing: It was from reference gene primer amplification that nucleated cell counts were estimated. The repertoire was sequenced with immunoSEQ multiplex PCR; TCRdb's copy has only in-frame clones and lacks some. That table supplies the V and J calls and clone size; D and trimming were determined from the DNA. Among 150,000 or so clones, around 79% were seen once, and the ten largest hold around 1.7%. The receptor was derived from a man aged 80 or over with acute or convalescent COVID-19. The chain combines TRBV15 with TRBJ2-7; 9 nucleotides line up with TRBD1. The sample was peripheral blood. The CDR3 loop is CATSRDPGTGTYEQYF. The CDR3 nucleotides are TGTGCCACCAGCAGAGATCCGGGGACAGGGACCTACGAGCAGTACTTC. The full variable domain, completed using reference TRBV15 and TRBJ2-7, is DAMVIQNPRYQVTQFGKPVTLSCSQTLNHNVMYWYQQKSSQAPKLLFHYYDKDFNNEADTPDNFQSRRPNTSFCFLDIRSPGLGDTAMYLCATSRDPGTGTYEQYFGPGTRLTVT.